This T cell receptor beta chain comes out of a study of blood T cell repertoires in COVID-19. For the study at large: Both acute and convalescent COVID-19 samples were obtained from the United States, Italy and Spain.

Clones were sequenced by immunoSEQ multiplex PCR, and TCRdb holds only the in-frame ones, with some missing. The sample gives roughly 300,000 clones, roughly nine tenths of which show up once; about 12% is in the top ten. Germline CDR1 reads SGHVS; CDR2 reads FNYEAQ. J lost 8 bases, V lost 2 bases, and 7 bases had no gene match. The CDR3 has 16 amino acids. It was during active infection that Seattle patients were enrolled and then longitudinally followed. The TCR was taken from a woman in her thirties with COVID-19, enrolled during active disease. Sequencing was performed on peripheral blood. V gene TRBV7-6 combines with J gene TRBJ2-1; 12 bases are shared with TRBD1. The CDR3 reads CASSLLSGQGAYEQFF. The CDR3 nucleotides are TGTGCCAGCAGCTTACTTTCGGGACAGGGGGCATATGAGCAGTTCTTC.